This T cell receptor beta chain was recovered during a study of beta chain features in type 1 diabetes. Every bit of the isolated RNA underwent reverse transcription, so sequencing read expressed TCRB transcripts. Profiling relied on immunoSEQ multiplex PCR, and the TCRdb table lists in-frame clones only, not all of them. Here the sample spans about 410,000 clones, roughly 14% being singletons. Per donor, one heparinised blood draw averaged about 116 mL. Note on this clone: The antigen is undetermined.

Points from the study as a whole: VDJ junctions in type 1 diabetes patients carried more deletions and fewer insertions. Patients' naive, central memory and Treg TCRB repertoires seemed closer to one another than those of healthy donors. Shorter TCRB CDR3s, moderately but significantly so, marked every one of the four CD4+ subsets in Type 1 diabetes patients.

Between the trimmed V and J ends, which lost 2 bases and 4 bases, there was a span of 9 bases. The CDR3 consists of 13 residues. The germline gives CDR1 SGHRS, CDR2 YFSETQ. Sequencing was done on a sample of naive CD4+ T cells from blood. This clonotype was obtained from a man aged 30 to 45 in good health. V gene TRBV5-1 combines with J gene TRBJ2-5, with D possibly TRBD1 on 6 matching bases. CDR3 region: CASSFQGGETQYF. CDR3 DNA sequence: TGCGCCAGCAGCTTTCAAGGGGGAGAGACCCAGTACTTC.